This T cell receptor beta chain was captured by sequencing in a study of cytomegalovirus exposure and HLA in healthy donors. Study outcomes and limitations: Accounts indicate the classifier identified cytomegalovirus status with strong specificity and sensitivity. Reported findings show TCR beta sequences accurately forecast HLA-A and HLA-B alleles in most subjects.

With 60 Vbeta and 13 Jbeta primers, the PCR was carried out. Using immunoSEQ multiplex PCR, the repertoire was profiled, and TCRdb retains in-frame clones only, with some absent. The repertoire consists of 150,000 to 190,000 clones, with 75% occurring once and the leading ten covering over 1.3%. Turning to this clone: Its antigen is undetermined.

The length of the CDR3 is 17 residues. Looked up from germline, CDR1 is SGHTA and CDR2 is FQGNSA. Deletions cut 5 bases from V and 2 bases from J, with 18 bases between. V usage is TRBV7-2 and J usage is TRBJ1-4; maybe TRBD1 (5 bases). The sample comprised PBMCs. The TCR originated in a man aged 18 to 30 in good health and CMV-seronegative. The chain's CDR3 is CASSGAGEGATNEKLFF. The CDR3 DNA is TGTGCCAGCAGCGGGGCGGGGGAAGGCGCCACTAATGAAAAACTGTTTTTT.